This T cell receptor (beta chain) was identified during a study of blood T cell repertoires in COVID-19. This clone was detected only a few times. Germline V gene lookup returns CDR1 SGHAT and CDR2 FQNNGV. This CDR3 contains 18 residues. V lost 0 bases, J lost 0 bases, and 6 bases stayed unmatched. Using immunoSEQ multiplex PCR, the repertoire was profiled, and TCRdb retains in-frame clones only, with some absent. The sample consists of approximately 82,000 clones, roughly four fifths of them appearing once. Sequenced material: peripheral blood. This clonotype was sampled from a human donor in a cohort sampled during active COVID-19. The chain is built from TRBV11-2 and TRBJ2-1; TRBD2 aligns across 9 bases. The CDR3 DNA sequence: TGTGCCAGCAGCTTAGAGCGGGGGGGCCCTAGCTCCTACAATGAGCAGTTCTTC. Translated: CASSLERGGPSSYNEQFF.